The T cell receptor (beta chain) under discussion was sequenced for a study of T cell responses to AZD1222 COVID-19 vaccine. As for the study in general: The analysis combined second doses at about 4 or about 12 weeks.

The table came from immunoSEQ multiplex PCR; TCRdb's copy has only in-frame clones and leaves some out. The sample has about 170,000 clones; over 85% are singletons. The TCR sequence derives from an adult in good health. Source: peripheral blood, taken on day 0 of AZD1222 vaccination.

The CDR3 nucleotides are TGTGCCAGCGCCGCAGGGGAGGCTGAAAAACTGTTTTTT. Amino acid sequence: CASAAGEAEKLFF. This chain uses TRBV12-3 or TRBV12-4 with TRBJ1-4, with D possibly matching TRBD1 (6 bases). The V gene lost 8 bases and the J gene lost 7 bases, with 14 bases spanning the gap. CDR3 length: 13 amino acids.